The present T cell receptor (beta chain) was sequenced within a study of T cell repertoires in cytomegalovirus infection. Across the study: CMV infection together with matching HLA type was indicated by public TCR beta signatures. Overall study results and limits: Of the TCR beta families, the public ones yielded a cumulative frequency that identified carriers of CMV plus the relevant HLA. HLA-C-restricted CMV clonotypes gave the most frequent clonotype in two of eight donors.

TCRdb reprocessed the reads with MiXCR, giving one entry per CDR3 protein. The data hold 70,000 to 75,000 distinct CDR3 sequences, with 3% to 4% observed a single time. This CDR3 is 12 amino acids long. Per the germline V gene, CDR1 is SGHTA and CDR2 is FQGNSA. V lost 5 bases and J 14 bases, leaving 15 bases between the germline ends. This clonotype was seen at least ten times. The target antigen is unknown. V usage is TRBV7-2 and J usage is TRBJ2-2; D possibly matches TRBD1 or TRBD2 (6 bases each). The origin of this receptor is a human donor in good health (CMV status not recorded). Some clones in this sample may be carry-over from other donors' samples. The sequencing input was PBMCs. CDR3 DNA: TGTGCCAGCAGCCGGGGGCGGGCCAATCTGTTTTTT. The encoded protein is CASSRGRANLFF.